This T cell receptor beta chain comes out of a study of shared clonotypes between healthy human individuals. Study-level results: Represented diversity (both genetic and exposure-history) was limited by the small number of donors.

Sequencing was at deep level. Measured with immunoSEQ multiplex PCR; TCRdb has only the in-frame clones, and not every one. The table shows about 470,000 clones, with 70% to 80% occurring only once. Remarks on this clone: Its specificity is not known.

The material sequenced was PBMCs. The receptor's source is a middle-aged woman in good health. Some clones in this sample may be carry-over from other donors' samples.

The CDR3 DNA is TGTGCCACCAGCGCAGGGGGGAACACCGGGGAGCTGTTTTTT. This gives the protein CATSAGGNTGELFF. This sequence joins TRBV15 and TRBJ2-2, with 7 bases aligning to TRBD1. CDR1 is LNHNV and CDR2 is YYDKDF in the germline V gene (reference sequence). The CDR3 has 14 residues. After removal of 5 bases from V and 1 base from J, the junction contained 1 base not matched to a gene.